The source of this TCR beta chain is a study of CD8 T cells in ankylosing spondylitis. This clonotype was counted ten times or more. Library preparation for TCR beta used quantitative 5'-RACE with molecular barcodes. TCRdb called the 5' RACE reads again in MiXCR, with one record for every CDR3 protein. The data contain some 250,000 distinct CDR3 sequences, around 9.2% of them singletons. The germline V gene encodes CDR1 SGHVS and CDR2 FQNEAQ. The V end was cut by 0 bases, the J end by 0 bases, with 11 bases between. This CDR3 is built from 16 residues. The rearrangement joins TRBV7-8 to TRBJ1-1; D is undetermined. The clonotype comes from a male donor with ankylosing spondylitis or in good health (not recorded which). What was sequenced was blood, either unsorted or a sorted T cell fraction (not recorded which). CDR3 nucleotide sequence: TGTGCCAGCAGCTTAGCCACACCCCAGATGAACACTGAAGCTTTCTTT. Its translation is CASSLATPQMNTEAFF.